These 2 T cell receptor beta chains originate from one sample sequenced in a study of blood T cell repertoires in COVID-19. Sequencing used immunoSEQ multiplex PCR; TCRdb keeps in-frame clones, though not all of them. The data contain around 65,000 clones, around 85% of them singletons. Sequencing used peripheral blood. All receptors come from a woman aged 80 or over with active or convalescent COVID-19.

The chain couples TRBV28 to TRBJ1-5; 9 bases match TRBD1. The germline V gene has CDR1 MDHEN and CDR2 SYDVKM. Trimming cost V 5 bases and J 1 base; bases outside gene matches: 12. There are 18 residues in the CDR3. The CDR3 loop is CASSINRDRVWSNQPQHF. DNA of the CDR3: TGTGCCAGCAGTATCAACCGGGACAGGGTTTGGAGCAATCAGCCCCAGCATTTT. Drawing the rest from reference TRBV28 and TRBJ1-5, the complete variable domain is DVKVTQSSRYLVKRTGEKVFLECVQDMDHENMFWYRQDPGLGLRLIYFSYDVKMKEKGDIPEGYSVSREKKERFSLILESASTNQTSMYLCASSINRDRVWSNQPQHFGDGTRLSIL.

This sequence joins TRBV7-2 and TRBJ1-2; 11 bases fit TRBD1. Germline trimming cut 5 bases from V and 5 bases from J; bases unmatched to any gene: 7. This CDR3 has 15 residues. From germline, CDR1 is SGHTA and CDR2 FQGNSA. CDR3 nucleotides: TGTGCCAGCAGCCCCAGGACAGGGGGCAGGTATGGCTACACCTTC. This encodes CASSPRTGGRYGYTF.